The entry that follows covers one TCR beta chain sequence. This sample was taken from a study of blood T cell repertoires in COVID-19. Study overall: T cells, B-cell-depleted T cells, or PBMCs supplied cDNA or gDNA.

J gave up 6 bases and V 3 bases, and 17 bases lay outside the gene matches. Germline V gives CDR1 SGHRS, CDR2 YFSETQ. The CDR3 runs to 18 residues. Those enrolled, adults aged roughly 18 to 89 years, came from roughly 22 US areas. Measured with immunoSEQ multiplex PCR; TCRdb has only the in-frame clones, and not every one. The table records some 430,000 clones, about 90% of them present only once. Sequencing input: PBMCs or T cells enriched from blood (not recorded which). This clonotype was obtained from a man between 18 and 29 years old who had recovered from COVID-19. V and J are TRBV5-1 and TRBJ2-5, with 10 bases lining up with TRBD2. The CDR3: CASSYIPGLALFGKTQYF. DNA for the CDR3: TGCGCCAGCAGCTACATCCCGGGACTAGCGCTTTTTGGAAAGACCCAGTACTTC.